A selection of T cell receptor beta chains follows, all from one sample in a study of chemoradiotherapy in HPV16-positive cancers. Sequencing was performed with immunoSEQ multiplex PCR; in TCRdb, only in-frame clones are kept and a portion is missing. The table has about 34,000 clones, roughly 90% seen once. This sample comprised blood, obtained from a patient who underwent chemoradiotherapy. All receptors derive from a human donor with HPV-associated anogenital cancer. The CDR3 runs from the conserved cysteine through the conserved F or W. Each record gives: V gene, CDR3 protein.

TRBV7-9	CASSPDRGRTGELFF
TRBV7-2	CASSFAGTRKETQYF
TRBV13	CASSVGGAGETQYF
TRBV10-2	CASSASQLPYNSPLHF
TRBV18	CASSFDRVYEQYF
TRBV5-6	CASRKRTFRGNTIYF
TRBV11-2	CASSSLYPLAGGDEQYF
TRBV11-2	CASSSDFYEQYF
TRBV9	CASSVAGDRGFHEQFF
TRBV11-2	CASSLKLAIHEQYF
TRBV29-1	CSVDITSSNGEQFF
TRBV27	CATAGWGGSPLHF
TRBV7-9	CASSPDRINYGYTF
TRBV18	CASSEDSYNEQFF
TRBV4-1	CASTPTGGTLNSYEQYF
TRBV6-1	CASSESQPYYEQYF
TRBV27	CASSLNAFYEQYF
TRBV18	CASSADRFYEQYF
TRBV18	CASSRDSSGNTIYF
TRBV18	CASSPQWDGAEAFF
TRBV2	CASRKGQGATEAFF
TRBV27	CASSKPAADGMNTEAFF
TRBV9	CASNPLGGPTYEQYF
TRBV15	CATSRGGGTPTDTQYF
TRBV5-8	CASSLSAVDSPYLDTQYF
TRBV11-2	CASSLVGGVLNSPLHF
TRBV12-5	CASGYLLGGNAGELFF
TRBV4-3	CASSQRLDRDYGYTF
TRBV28	CASSFLLAGGLETQYF
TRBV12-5	CASGPTYTEAFF
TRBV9	CASSVDPRPGQGVHPLREQYF
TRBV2	CASTKDRGYLVNQPQHF
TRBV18	CASSQNYGGDEQFF
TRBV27	CASSRRGGLADTQYF
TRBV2	CASSLGHTDTQYF
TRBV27	CASSKQGTYGYTF
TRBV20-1	CSATGDRELFF
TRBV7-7	CASSLAYTLNTGELFF
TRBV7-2	CASSGDRYTDTQYF
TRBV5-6	CASSLADRENTEAFF
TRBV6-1	CASSDLAGGRTYEQYF
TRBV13	CASSTPQGDTQYF
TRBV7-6	CASSLRPFSGDGTDTQYF
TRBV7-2	CASSLLHTGYEQYF
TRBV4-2	CASSQDFTLIYEQYF
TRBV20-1	CSASRNTEAFF
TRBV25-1	CASSAGQGSEKLFF
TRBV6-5	CASSYFGSSGNTIYF